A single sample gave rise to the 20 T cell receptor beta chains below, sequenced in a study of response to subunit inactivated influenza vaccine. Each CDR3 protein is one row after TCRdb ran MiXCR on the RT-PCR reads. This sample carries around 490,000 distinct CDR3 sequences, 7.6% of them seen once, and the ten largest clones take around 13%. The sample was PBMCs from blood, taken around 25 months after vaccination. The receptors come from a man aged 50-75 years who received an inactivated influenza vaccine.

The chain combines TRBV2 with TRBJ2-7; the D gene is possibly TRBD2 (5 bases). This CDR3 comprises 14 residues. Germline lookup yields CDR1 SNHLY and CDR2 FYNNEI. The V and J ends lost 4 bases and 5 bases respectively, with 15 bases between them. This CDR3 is CASSVAGVRNEQYF. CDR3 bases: TGTGCCAGCAGTGTGGCGGGTGTCCGAAACGAGCAGTACTTC.

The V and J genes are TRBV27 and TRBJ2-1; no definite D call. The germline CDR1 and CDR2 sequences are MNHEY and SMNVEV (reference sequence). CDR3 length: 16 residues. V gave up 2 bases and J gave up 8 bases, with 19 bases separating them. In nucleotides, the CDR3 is TGTGCCAGCAGTTTAGCATTACGGAGCGCTTCCGATGAGCAGTTCTTC. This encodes CASSLALRSASDEQFF.

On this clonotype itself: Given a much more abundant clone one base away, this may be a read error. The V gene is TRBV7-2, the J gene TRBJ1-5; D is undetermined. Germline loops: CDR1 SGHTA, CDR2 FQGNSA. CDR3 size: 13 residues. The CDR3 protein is CASTIYSNQPQQF. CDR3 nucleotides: TGTGCCAGCACCATTTATAGCAATCAGCCCCAGCAATTT.

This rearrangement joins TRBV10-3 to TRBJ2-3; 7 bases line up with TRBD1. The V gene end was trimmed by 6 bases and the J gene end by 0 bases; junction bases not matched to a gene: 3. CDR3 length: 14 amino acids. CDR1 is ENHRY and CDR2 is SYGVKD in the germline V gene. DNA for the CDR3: TGTGCCATCAGCGACAGGGCTAGCACAGATACGCAGTATTTT. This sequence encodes CAISDRASTDTQYF.

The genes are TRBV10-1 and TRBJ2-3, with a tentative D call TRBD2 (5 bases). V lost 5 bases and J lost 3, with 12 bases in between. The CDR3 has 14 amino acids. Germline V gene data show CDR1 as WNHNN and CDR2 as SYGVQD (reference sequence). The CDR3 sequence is CASSRYRGTDTQYF. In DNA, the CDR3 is TGCGCCAGCAGTCGCTACCGGGGAACAGATACGCAGTATTTT.

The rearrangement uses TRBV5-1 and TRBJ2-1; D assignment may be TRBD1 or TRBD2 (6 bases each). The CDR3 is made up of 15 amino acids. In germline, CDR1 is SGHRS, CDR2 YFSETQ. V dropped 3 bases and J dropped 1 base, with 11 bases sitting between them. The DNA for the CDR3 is TGCGCCAGCAGCTGGGGGGCTAGTTCCTACAATGAGCAGTTCTTC. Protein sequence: CASSWGASSYNEQFF.

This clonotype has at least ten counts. CDR3 sequence: CASSQTGYGGELFF. The CDR3 bases are TGCGCCAGCAGCCAGACAGGGTACGGCGGGGAGCTGTTTTTT. V and J are TRBV4-3 and TRBJ2-2, with 7 bases fitting TRBD1. CDR1 and CDR2 (germline): LGHNA, YSLEER. The CDR3 has 14 amino acids. The V and J ends lost 3 bases and 7 bases, in that order; junction bases with no gene match: 5.

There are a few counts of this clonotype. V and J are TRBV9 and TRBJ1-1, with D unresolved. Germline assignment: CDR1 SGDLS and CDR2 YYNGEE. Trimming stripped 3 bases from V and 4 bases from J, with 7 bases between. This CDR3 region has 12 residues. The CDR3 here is CASSGRATEAFF. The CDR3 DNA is TGTGCCAGCAGCGGGAGGGCCACTGAAGCTTTCTTT.

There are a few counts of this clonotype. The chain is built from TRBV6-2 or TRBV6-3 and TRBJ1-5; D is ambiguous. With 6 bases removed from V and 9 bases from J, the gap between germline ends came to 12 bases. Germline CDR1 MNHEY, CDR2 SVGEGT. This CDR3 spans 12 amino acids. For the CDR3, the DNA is TGTGCCAGCAGAAACCTCGGGAGGCCCCAGCATTTT. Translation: CASRNLGRPQHF.

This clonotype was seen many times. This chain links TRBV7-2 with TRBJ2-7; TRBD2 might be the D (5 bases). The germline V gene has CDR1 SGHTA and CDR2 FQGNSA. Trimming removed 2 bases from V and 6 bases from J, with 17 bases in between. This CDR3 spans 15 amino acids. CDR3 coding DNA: TGTGCCAGCAGCTTAAACGGTCGGAGCGGTGGCGAGCAGTACTTC. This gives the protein CASSLNGRSGGEQYF.

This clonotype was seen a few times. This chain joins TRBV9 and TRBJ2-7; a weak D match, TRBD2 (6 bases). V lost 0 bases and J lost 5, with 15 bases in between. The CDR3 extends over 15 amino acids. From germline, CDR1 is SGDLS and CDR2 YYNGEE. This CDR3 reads CASSVGGGLVHEQYF. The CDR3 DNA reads TGTGCCAGCAGCGTAGGTGGAGGGCTGGTCCACGAGCAGTACTTC.

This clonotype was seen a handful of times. DNA of the CDR3: TGCGCCAGCAGCCCCCTCGGCTGGACCCAGTACTTC. Its protein is CASSPLGWTQYF. The V and J genes are TRBV5-1 and TRBJ2-5; no definite D call. Trimming stripped 4 bases from V and 7 bases from J, with 11 bases between. Per the germline V gene, CDR1 is SGHRS and CDR2 is YFSETQ. This CDR3 is built from 12 residues.

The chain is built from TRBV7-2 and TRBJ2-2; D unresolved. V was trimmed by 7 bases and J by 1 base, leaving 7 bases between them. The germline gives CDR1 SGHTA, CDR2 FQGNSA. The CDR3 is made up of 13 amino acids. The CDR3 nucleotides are TGTGCCAGCAAAGCACGGAACACCGGGGAGCTGTTTTTT. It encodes CASKARNTGELFF.

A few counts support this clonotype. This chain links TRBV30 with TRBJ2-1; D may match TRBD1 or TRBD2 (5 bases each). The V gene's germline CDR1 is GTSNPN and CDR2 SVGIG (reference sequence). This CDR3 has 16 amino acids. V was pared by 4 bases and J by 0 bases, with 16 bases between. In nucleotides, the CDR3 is TGTGCCTGGATCCGTCCCGGGGCCGTCTCCTACAATGAGCAGTTCTTC. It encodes CAWIRPGAVSYNEQFF.

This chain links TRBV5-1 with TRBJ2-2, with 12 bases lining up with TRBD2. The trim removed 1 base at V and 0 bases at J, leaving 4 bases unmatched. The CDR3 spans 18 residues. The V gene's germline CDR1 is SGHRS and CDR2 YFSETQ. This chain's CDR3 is CASSLPTSGGSNTGELFF. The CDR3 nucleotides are TGCGCCAGCAGCTTGCCCACTAGCGGGGGGTCGAACACCGGGGAGCTGTTTTTT.

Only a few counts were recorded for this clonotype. CDR3 coding DNA: TGTGCCAGCAGCCAGGACCAGCGGGGCGGGGAGCTGTTTTTT. It specifies CASSQDQRGGELFF. The V gene is TRBV4-2, the J gene TRBJ2-2; 7 bases are shared with TRBD2. V trimming: 3 bases; J trimming: 7 bases; junction bases outside the gene matches: 5. CDR3 length: 14 residues. CDR1 and CDR2 (germline): LGHNA, YNFKEQ.

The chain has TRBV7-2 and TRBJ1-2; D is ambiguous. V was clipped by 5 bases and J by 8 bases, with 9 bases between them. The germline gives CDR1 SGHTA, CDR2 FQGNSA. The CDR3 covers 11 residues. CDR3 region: CASSPSWGYTF. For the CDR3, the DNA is TGTGCCAGCAGCCCCTCCTGGGGCTACACCTTC.

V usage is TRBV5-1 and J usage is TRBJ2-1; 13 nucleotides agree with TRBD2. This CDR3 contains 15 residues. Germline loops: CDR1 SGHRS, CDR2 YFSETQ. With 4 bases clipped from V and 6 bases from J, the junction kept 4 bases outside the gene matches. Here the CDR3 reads CASSRGLAGFNEQFF. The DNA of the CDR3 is TGCGCCAGCAGCCGGGGACTAGCGGGATTCAATGAGCAGTTCTTC.

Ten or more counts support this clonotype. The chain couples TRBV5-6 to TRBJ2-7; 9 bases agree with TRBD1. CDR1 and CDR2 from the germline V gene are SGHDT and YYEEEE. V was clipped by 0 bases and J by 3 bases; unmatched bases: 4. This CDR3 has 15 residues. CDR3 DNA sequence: TGTGCCAGCAGCTTGGTACAGGGGGCTATCTACGAGCAGTACTTC. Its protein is CASSLVQGAIYEQYF. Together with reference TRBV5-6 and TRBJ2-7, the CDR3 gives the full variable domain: DAGVTQSPTHLIKTRGQQVTLRCSPKSGHDTVSWYQQALGQGPQFIFQYYEEEERQRGNFPDRFSGHQFPNYSSELNVNALLLGDSALYLCASSLVQGAIYEQYFGPGTRLTVT.

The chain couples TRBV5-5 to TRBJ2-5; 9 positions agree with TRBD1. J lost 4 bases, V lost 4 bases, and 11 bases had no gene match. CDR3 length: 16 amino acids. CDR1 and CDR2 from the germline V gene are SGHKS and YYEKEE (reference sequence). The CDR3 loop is CASSLTGQGVGETQYF. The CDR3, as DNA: TGTGCCAGCAGCCTCACGGGACAGGGAGTGGGAGAGACCCAGTACTTC.